A single TCR beta chain is shown here with its context. The CDR3 runs to 13 residues. CDR1 ENHRY and CDR2 SYGVKD come from the germline V gene. The V and J ends lost 8 bases and 4 bases respectively, with 14 bases between them. Authors' data handling: The assay estimated nucleated cells by amplifying reference gene primers. Data came from immunoSEQ multiplex PCR; TCRdb stores just in-frame clones and leaves some out. The DNA was the basis for D and trimming; V, J and clone size are from that table. This sample has a few hundred thousand clones, with just over 85% found just once. This entry comes from a study of blood T cell repertoires in COVID-19.

The sequence derives from a woman in her 30s with active or convalescent COVID-19. The material sequenced was peripheral blood. The V and J genes are TRBV10-3 and TRBJ1-1; D not resolved. The CDR3 coding sequence is TGTGCCATCCGGGTCTTCGAGGGCACTGAAGCTTTCTTT. It encodes CAIRVFEGTEAFF.